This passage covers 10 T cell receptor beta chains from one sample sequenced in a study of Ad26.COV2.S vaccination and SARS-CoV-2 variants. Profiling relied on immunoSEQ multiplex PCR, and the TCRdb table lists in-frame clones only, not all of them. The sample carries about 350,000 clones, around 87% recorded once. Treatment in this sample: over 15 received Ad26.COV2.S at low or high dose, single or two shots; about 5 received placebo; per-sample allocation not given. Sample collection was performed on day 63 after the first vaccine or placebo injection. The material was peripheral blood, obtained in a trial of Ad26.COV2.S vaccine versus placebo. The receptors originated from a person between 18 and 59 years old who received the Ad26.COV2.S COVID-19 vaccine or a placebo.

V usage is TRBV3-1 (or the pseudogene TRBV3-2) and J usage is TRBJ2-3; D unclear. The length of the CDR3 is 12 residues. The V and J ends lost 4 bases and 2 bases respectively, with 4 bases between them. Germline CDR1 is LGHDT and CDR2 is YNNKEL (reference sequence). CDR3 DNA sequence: TGTGCCAGCAGCCTCACCACAGATACGCAGTATTTT. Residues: CASSLTTDTQYF.

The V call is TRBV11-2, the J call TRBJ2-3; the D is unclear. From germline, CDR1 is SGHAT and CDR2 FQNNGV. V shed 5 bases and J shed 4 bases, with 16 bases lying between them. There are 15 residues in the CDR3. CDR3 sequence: CASSIIGIFPDTQYF. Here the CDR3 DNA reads TGTGCCAGCAGCATAATAGGGATTTTTCCAGATACGCAGTATTTT.

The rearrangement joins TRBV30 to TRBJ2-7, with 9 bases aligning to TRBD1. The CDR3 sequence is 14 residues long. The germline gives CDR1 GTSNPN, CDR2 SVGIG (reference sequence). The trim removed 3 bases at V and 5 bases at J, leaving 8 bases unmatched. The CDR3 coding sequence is TGTGCCTGGAGGGCCGGGACAGGGTTCCACGAGCAGTACTTC. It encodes CAWRAGTGFHEQYF.

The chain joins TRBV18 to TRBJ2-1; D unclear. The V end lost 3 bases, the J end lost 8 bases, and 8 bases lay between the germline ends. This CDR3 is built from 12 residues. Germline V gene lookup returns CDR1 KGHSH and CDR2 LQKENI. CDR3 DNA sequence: TGTGCCAGCTCACCCACCGGAGATGAGCAGTTCTTC. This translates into CASSPTGDEQFF. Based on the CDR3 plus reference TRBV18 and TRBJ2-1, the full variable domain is NAGVMQNPRHLVRRRGQEARLRCSPMKGHSHVYWYRQLPEEGLKFMVYLQKENIIDESGMPKERFSAEFPKEGPSILRIQQVVRGDSAAYFCASSPTGDEQFFGPGTRLTVL.

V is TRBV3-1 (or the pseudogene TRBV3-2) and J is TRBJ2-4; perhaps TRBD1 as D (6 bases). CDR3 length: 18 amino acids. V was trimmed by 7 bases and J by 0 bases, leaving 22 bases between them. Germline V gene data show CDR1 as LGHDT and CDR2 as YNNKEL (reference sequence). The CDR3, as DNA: TGTGCCAGCACCAACGGACAGCTATCTCTGCTAGCCAAAAACATTCAGTACTTC. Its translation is CASTNGQLSLLAKNIQYF.

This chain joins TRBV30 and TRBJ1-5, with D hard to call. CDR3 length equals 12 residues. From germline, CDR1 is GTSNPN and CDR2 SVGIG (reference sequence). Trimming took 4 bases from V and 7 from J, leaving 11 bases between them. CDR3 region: CAWTIGRQPQHF. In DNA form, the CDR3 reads TGTGCCTGGACTATAGGGCGCCAGCCCCAGCATTTT.

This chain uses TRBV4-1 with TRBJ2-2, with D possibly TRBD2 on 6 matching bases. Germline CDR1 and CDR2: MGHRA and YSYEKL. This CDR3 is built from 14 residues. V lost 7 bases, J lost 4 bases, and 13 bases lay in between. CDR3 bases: TGCGCCAGCACACCGGAGGGATTCACCGGGGAGCTGTTTTTT. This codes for CASTPEGFTGELFF.

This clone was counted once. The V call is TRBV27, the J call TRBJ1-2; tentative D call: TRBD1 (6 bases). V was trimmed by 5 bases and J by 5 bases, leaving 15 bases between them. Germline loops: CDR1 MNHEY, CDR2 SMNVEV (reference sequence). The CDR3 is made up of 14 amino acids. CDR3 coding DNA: TGTGCCAGCAGTCCTCAGGGGCCGTCGTATGGCTACACCTTC. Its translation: CASSPQGPSYGYTF.

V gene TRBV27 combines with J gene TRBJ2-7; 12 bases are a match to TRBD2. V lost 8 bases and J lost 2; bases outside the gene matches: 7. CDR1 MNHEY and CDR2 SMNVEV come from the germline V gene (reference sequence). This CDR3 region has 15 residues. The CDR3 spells CASGLAGGNTYEQYF. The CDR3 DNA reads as TGTGCCAGCGGGCTAGCGGGGGGGAATACCTACGAGCAGTACTTC.

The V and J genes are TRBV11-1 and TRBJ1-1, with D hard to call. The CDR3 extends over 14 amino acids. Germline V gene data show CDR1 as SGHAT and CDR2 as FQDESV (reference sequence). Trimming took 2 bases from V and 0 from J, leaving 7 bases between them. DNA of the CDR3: TGTGCCAGCAGCTTACTGGGAATGAACACTGAAGCTTTCTTT. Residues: CASSLLGMNTEAFF.